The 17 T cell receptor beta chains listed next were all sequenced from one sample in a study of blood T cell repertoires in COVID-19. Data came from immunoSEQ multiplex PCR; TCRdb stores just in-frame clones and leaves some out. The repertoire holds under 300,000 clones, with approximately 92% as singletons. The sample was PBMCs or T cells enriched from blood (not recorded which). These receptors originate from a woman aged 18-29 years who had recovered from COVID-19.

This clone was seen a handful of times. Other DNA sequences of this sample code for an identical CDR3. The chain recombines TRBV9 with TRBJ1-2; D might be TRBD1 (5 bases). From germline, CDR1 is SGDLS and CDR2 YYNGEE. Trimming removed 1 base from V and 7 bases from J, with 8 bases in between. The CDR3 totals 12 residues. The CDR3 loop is CASSVQGGGYTF. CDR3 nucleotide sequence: TGTGCCAGCAGCGTACAGGGTGGTGGCTACACCTTC.

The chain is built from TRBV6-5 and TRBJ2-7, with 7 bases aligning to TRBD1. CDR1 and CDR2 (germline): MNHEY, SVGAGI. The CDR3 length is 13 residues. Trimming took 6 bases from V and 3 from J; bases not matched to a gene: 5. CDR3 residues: CASSLTGNYEQYF. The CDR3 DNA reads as TGTGCCAGCAGCCTGACAGGGAACTACGAGCAGTACTTC.

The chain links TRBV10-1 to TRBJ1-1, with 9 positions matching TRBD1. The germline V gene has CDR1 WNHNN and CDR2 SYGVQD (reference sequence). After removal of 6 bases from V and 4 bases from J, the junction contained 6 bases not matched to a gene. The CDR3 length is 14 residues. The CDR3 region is CASSRDRVATEAFF. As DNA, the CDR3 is TGCGCCAGCAGCCGGGACAGGGTGGCCACTGAAGCTTTCTTT.

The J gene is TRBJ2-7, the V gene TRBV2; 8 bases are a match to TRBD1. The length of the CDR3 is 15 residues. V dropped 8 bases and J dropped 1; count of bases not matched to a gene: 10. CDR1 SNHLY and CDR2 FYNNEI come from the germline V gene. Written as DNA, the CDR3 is TGTGCCAGCGTGGCCCGGGACAGGAGGTCCTACGAGCAGTACTTC. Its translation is CASVARDRRSYEQYF.

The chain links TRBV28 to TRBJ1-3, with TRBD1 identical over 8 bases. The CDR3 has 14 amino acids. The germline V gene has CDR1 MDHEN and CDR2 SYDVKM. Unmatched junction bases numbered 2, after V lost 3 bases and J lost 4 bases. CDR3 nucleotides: TGTGCCAGCAGTTTGGACAGGGAAGGAAACACCATATATTTT. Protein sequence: CASSLDREGNTIYF.

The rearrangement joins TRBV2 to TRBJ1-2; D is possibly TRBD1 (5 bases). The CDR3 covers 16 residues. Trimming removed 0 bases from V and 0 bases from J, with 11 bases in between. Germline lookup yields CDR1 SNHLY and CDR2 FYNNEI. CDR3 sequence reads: CASSEAQGGANYGYTF. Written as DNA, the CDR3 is TGTGCCAGCAGTGAAGCGCAGGGAGGGGCTAACTATGGCTACACCTTC.

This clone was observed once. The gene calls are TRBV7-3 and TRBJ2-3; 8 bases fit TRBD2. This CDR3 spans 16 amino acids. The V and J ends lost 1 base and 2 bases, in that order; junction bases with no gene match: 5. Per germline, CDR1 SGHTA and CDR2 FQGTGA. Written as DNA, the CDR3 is TGTGCCAGCAGCTTAATCGGCGGGGGGTCCACAGATACGCAGTATTTT. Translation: CASSLIGGGSTDTQYF.

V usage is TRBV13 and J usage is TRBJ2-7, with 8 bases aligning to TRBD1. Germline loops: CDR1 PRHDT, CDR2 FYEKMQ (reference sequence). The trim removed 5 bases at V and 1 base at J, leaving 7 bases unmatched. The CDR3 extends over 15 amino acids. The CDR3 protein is CASSIRQGWSYEQYF. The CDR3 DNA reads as TGTGCCAGCAGCATCCGACAGGGGTGGTCCTACGAGCAGTACTTC.

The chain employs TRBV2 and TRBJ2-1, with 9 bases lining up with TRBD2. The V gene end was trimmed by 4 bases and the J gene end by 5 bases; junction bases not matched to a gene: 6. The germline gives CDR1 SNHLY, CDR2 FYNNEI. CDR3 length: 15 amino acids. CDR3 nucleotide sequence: TGTGCCAGCAGTGTAAGCGGGGGGAATAACAATGAGCAGTTCTTC. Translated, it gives CASSVSGGNNNEQFF.

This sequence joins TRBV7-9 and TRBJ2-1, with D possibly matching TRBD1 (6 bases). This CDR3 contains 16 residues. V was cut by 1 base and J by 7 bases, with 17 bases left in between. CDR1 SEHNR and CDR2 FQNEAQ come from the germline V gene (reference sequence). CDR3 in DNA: TGTGCCAGCAGCTTAGGTACAGGGACCTCCACTAATGAGCAGTTCTTC. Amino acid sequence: CASSLGTGTSTNEQFF.

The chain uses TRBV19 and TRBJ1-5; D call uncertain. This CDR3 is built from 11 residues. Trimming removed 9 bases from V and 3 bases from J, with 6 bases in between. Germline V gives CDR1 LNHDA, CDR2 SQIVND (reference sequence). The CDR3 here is CASPLNQPQHF. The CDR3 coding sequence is TGTGCCAGCCCTCTCAATCAGCCCCAGCATTTT.

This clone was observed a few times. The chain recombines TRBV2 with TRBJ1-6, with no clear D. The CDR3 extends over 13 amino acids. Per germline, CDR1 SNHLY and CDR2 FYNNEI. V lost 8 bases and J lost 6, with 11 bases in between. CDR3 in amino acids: CASSDEGNSPLHF. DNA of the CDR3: TGTGCCAGCTCCGACGAGGGTAATTCACCCCTCCACTTT.

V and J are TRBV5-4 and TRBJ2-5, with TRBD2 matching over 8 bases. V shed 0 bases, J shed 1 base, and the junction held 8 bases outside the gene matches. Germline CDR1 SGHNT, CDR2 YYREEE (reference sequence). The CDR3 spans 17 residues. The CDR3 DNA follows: TGTGCCAGCAGCTTGGACCGGACTAGCTATAGCCAAGAGACCCAGTACTTC. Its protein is CASSLDRTSYSQETQYF.

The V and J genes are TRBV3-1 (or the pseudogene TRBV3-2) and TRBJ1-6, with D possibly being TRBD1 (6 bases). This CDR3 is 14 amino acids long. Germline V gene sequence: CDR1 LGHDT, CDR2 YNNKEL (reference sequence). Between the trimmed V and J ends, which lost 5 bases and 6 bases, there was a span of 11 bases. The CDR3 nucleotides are TGTGCCAGCAGCAGGGGGAAGAGTAATTCACCCCTCCACTTT. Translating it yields CASSRGKSNSPLHF.

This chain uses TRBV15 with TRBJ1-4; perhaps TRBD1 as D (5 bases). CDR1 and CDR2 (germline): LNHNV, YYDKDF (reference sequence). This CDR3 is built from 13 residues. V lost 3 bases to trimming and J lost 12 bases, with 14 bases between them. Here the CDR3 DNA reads TGTGCCACCAGCAGTGGGGCTAGACGAGAACTGTTTTTT. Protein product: CATSSGARRELFF.

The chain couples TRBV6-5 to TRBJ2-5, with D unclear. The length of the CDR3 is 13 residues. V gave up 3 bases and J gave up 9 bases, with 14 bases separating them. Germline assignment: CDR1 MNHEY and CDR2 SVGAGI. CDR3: CASSYDTLKAQYF. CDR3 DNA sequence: TGTGCCAGCAGTTATGACACCCTCAAGGCCCAGTACTTC.

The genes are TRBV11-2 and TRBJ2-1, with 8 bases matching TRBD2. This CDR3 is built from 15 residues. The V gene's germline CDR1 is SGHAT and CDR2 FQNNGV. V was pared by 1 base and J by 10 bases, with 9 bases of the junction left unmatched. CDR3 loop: CASSLAGLAGLEQFF. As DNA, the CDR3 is TGTGCCAGCAGCTTAGCCGGACTAGCCGGGTTGGAGCAGTTCTTC.